This TCR beta chain was profiled in a study of blood T cells in healthy people across ages. The use of a sample-barcoded 5' primer and a J-beta primer mix characterized a second PCR of about 7 to 12 cycles. One entry per CDR3 protein results from TCRdb running MiXCR on the 5' RACE reads. The data contain just under 900,000 distinct CDR3 sequences, around 30% of them singletons. V was pared by 6 bases and J by 8 bases, with 13 bases of the junction left unmatched. Germline loops: CDR1 LNHDA, CDR2 SQIVND (reference sequence). The CDR3 contains 15 residues. Material for sequencing was blood. The TCR was taken from a woman at least 80 years old in good health. The chain couples TRBV19 to TRBJ2-1; 7 positions agree with TRBD2. CDR3 coding DNA: TGTGCCAGTAGCACCAGCGCCGCGGCGGGGGATGAGCAGTTCTTC. It yields the protein CASSTSAAAGDEQFF.